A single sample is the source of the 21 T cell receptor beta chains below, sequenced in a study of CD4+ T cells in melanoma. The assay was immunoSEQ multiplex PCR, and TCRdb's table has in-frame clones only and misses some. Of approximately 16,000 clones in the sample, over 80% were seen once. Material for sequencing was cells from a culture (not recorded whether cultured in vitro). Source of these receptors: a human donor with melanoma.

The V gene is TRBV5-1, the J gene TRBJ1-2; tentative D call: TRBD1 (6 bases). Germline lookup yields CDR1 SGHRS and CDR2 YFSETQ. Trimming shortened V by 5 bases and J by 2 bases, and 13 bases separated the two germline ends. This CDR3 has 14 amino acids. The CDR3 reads CASRDEGQNYGYTF. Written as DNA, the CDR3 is TGCGCCAGCAGAGACGAGGGACAAAACTATGGCTACACCTTC.

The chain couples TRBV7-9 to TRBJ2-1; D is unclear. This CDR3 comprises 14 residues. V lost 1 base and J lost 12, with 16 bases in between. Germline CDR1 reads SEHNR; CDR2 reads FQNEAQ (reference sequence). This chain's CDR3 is CASSLGDYAPRQFF. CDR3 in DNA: TGTGCCAGCAGCTTAGGGGATTACGCCCCCCGGCAGTTCTTC.

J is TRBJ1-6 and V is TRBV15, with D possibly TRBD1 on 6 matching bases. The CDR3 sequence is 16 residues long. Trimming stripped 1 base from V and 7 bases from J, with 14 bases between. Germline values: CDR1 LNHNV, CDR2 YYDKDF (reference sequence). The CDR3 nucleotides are TGTGCCACCAGCAGAGTCCCCCAGGGGTGGAATTCACCCCTCCACTTT. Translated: CATSRVPQGWNSPLHF.

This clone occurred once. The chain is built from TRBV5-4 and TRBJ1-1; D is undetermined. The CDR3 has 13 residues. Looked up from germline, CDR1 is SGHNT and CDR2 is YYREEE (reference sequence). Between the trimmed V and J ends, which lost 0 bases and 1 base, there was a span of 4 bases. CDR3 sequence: CASSLDQNTEAFF. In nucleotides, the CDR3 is TGTGCCAGCAGCTTGGACCAGAACACTGAAGCTTTCTTT.

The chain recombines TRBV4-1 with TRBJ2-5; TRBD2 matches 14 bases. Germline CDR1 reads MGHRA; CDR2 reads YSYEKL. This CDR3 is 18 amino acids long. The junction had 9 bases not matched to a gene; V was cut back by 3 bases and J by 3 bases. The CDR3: CASSQSPPGLAGEETQYF. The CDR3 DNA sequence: TGCGCCAGCAGCCAGTCACCTCCGGGACTAGCGGGGGAAGAGACCCAGTACTTC.

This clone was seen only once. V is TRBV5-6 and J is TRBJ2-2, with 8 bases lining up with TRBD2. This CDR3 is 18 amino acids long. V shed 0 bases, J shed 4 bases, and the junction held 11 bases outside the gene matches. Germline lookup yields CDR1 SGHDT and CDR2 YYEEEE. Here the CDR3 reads CASSLVFRQAGGTGELFF. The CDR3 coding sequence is TGTGCCAGCAGCTTGGTGTTTCGGCAGGCGGGGGGCACCGGGGAGCTGTTTTTT.

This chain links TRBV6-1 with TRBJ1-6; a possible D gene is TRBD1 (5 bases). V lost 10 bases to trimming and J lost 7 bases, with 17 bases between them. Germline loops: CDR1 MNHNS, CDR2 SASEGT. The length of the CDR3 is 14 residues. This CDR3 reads CAINRDGRNSPLHF. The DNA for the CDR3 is TGTGCCATCAATCGGGACGGTCGAAATTCACCCCTCCACTTT.

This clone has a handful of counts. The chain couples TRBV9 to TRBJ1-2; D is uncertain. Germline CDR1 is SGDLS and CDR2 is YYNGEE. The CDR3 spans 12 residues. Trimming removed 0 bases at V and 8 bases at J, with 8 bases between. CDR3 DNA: TGTGCCAGCAGCGTAGGGAGGAACGGCTACACCTTC. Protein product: CASSVGRNGYTF.

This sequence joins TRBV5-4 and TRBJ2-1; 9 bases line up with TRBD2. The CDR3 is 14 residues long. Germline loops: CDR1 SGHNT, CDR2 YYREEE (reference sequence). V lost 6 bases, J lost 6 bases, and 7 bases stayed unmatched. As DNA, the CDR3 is TGTGCCAGCAAGCGCGGGGGGGCGGTCAATGAGCAGTTCTTC. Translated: CASKRGGAVNEQFF.

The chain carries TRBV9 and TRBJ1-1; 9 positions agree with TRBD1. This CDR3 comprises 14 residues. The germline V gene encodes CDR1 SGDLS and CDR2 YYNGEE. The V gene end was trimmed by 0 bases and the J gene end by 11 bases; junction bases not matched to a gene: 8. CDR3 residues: CASSVATTGGTAFF. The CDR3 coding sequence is TGTGCCAGCAGCGTAGCTACGACAGGGGGGACTGCTTTCTTT.

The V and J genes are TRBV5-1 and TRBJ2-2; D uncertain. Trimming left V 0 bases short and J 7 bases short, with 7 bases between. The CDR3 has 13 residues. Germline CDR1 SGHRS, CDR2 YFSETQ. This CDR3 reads CASSLGLGGELFF. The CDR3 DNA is TGCGCCAGCAGCTTGGGACTGGGCGGGGAGCTGTTTTTT.

The CDR3: CASSPGQTNSPLHF. CDR3 bases: TGTGCCAGCAGCCCGGGACAGACGAATTCACCCCTCCACTTT. V and J are TRBV7-9 and TRBJ1-6, with 7 bases matching TRBD1. The V segment lost 5 bases and the J segment 7 bases; nucleotides outside the gene matches: 5. The CDR3 length is 14 residues. The germline V gene encodes CDR1 SEHNR and CDR2 FQNEAQ (reference sequence).

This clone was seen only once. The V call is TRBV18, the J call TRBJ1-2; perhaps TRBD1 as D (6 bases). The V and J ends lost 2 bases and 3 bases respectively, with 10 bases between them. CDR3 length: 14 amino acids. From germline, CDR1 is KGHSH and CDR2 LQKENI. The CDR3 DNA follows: TGTGCCAGCTCACCAACGGGACAAGACTATGGCTACACCTTC. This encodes CASSPTGQDYGYTF. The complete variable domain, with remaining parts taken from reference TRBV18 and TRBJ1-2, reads NAGVMQNPRHLVRRRGQEARLRCSPMKGHSHVYWYRQLPEEGLKFMVYLQKENIIDESGMPKERFSAEFPKEGPSILRIQQVVRGDSAAYFCASSPTGQDYGYTFGSGTRLTVV.

CDR3 sequence reads: CASSAGFDSPLHF. The CDR3 DNA reads as TGTGCCAGCAGCGCAGGGTTTGACTCACCCCTCCACTTT. The rearrangement links TRBV7-9 to TRBJ1-6, with D perhaps TRBD1 (5 bases). Trimming shortened V by 5 bases and J by 10 bases, and 12 bases separated the two germline ends. CDR3 length equals 13 residues. Germline V gives CDR1 SEHNR, CDR2 FQNEAQ (reference sequence). The entire variable domain, with the rest obtained from reference TRBV7-9 and TRBJ1-6, is as follows: DTGVSQNPRHKITKRGQNVTFRCDPISEHNRLYWYRQTLGQGPEFLTYFQNEAQLEKSRLLSDRFSAERPKGSFSTLEIQRTEQGDSAMYLCASSAGFDSPLHFGNGTRLTVT.

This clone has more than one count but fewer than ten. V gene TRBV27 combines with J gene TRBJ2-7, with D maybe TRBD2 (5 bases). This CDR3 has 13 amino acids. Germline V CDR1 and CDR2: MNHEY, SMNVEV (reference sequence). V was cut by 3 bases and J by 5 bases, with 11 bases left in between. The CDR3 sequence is CASSFTGYNEQYF. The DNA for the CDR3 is TGTGCCAGCAGTTTCACGGGGTATAACGAGCAGTACTTC.

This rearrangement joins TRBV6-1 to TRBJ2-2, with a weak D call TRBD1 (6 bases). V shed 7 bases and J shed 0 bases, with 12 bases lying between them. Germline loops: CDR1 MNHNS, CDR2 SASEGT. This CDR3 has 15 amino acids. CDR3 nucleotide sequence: TGTGCCAGCAACCGCGACAGGACGAACACCGGGGAGCTGTTTTTT. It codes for CASNRDRTNTGELFF.

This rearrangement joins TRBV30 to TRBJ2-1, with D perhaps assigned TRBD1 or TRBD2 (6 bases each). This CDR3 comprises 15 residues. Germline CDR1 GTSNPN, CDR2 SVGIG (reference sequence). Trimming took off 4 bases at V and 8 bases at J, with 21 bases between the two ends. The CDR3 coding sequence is TGTGCCTGGACAAGGGGGAGGATCCGTGGCGATGAGCAGTTCTTC. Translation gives CAWTRGRIRGDEQFF.

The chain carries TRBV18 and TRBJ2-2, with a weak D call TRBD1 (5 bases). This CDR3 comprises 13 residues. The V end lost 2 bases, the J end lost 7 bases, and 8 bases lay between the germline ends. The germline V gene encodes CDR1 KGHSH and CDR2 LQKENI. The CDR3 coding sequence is TGTGCCAGCTCACCAAGGGGCGACGGGGAGCTGTTTTTT. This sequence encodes CASSPRGDGELFF.

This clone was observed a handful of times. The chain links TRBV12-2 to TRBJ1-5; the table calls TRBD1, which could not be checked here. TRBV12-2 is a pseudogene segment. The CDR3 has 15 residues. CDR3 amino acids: CASRWRDRGNQPQHF. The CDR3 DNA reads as TGTGCAAGTCGCTGGCGGGACAGGGGCAATCAGCCCCAGCATTTT.

The CDR3 nucleotides read TGTGCCAGCAGCGGTCGAGCAACTAATGAAAAACTGTTTTTT. This encodes CASSGRATNEKLFF. The rearrangement links TRBV9 to TRBJ1-4; D not resolved. The V gene lost 3 bases and the J gene lost 0 bases, with 6 bases spanning the gap. The germline V gene encodes CDR1 SGDLS and CDR2 YYNGEE. The CDR3 is 14 residues long.

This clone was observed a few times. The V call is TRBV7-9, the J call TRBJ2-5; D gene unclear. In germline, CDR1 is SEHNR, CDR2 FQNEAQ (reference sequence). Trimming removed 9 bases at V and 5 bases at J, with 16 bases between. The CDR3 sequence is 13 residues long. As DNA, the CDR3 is TGTGCCAGTACTTTAGGGAATGGGGAGACCCAGTACTTC. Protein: CASTLGNGETQYF.